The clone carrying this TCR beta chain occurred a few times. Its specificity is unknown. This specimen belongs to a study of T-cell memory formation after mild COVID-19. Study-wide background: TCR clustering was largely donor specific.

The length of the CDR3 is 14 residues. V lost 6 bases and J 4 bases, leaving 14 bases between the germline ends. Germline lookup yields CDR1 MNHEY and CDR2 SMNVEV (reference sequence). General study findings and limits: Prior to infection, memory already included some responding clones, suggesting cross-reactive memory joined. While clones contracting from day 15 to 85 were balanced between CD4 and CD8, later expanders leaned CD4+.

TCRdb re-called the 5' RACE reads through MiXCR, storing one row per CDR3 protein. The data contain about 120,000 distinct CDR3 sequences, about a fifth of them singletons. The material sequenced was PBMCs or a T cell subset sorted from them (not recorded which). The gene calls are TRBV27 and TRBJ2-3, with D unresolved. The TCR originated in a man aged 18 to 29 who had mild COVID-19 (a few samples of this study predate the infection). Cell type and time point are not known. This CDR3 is CASSHGGLSDTQYF. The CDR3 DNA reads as TGTGCCAGCAGCCACGGCGGATTATCAGATACGCAGTATTTT.